A single sample is the source of the 19 T cell receptor beta chains below, sequenced in a study of identifying expanded T cells in peripheral blood. Profiling relied on immunoSEQ multiplex PCR, and the TCRdb table lists in-frame clones only, not all of them. The sample carries 120,000 or so clones, approximately 84% recorded once. Sequenced sample: blood. The receptors come from a person aged 18-69 years in good health.

The chain combines TRBV30 with TRBJ1-2; possible D gene TRBD1, 6 bases. CDR1 and CDR2 (germline): GTSNPN, SVGIG (reference sequence). This CDR3 spans 12 amino acids. V lost 4 bases and J lost 7, with 13 bases in between. This CDR3 reads CAWIRGHGGYTF. CDR3 nucleotide sequence: TGTGCCTGGATCCGGGGGCATGGTGGCTACACCTTC.

The chain employs TRBV11-2 and TRBJ1-3; D gene uncertain. With 5 bases removed from V and 0 bases from J, the gap between germline ends came to 8 bases. Germline CDR1 and CDR2: SGHAT and FQNNGV. The CDR3 has 14 residues. DNA of the CDR3: TGTGCCAGCAGCCCCGGGGTCTCTGGAAACACCATATATTTT. Protein product: CASSPGVSGNTIYF.

The chain carries TRBV2 and TRBJ2-2, with D perhaps matching TRBD2 (5 bases). CDR1 and CDR2 from the germline V gene are SNHLY and FYNNEI. Trimming stripped 2 bases from V and 4 bases from J, with 17 bases between. The CDR3 is 17 residues long. The CDR3 nucleotides read TGTGCCAGCAGTGAAAGCCCCCTGGATCGGGGCACCGGGGAGCTGTTTTTT. It yields the protein CASSESPLDRGTGELFF.

The V call is TRBV18, the J call TRBJ2-1; 7 positions match TRBD1. CDR3 length equals 18 residues. The V gene's germline CDR1 is KGHSH and CDR2 LQKENI. The V segment lost 0 bases and the J segment 3 bases; nucleotides outside the gene matches: 11. DNA of the CDR3: TGTGCCAGCTCACCACCGGGCTGGACAGGAAGATACTACAATGAGCAGTTCTTC. Protein sequence: CASSPPGWTGRYYNEQFF.

The V call is TRBV18, the J call TRBJ2-2, with D perhaps given as TRBD1 or TRBD2 (5 bases each). The V end lost 0 bases, the J end lost 5 bases, and 13 bases lay between the germline ends. The V gene's germline CDR1 is KGHSH and CDR2 LQKENI. This CDR3 spans 16 amino acids. CDR3 sequence: CASSPPWGTPTGELFF. The DNA for the CDR3 is TGTGCCAGCTCACCACCTTGGGGGACGCCGACCGGGGAGCTGTTTTTT.

The chain uses TRBV5-4 and TRBJ2-5; the D gene is possibly TRBD2 (6 bases). Germline V gives CDR1 SGHNT, CDR2 YYREEE (reference sequence). Trimming shortened V by 1 base and J by 4 bases, and 11 bases separated the two germline ends. The CDR3 is 14 residues long. DNA of the CDR3: TGTGCCAGCAGCTTGAGGCGGGAAGGAGAGACCCAGTACTTC. Protein product: CASSLRREGETQYF.

The gene calls are TRBV29-1 and TRBJ2-1; maybe TRBD1 (5 bases). This CDR3 spans 14 amino acids. Germline V gene sequence: CDR1 SQVTM, CDR2 ANQGSEA. The V and J ends lost 6 bases and 2 bases respectively, with 14 bases between them. The CDR3 nucleotides are TGCAGCGTAGAAATACAGGAAACCTACAATGAGCAGTTCTTC. Its translation is CSVEIQETYNEQFF.

The J gene is TRBJ2-2, the V gene TRBV6-1; weak D call: TRBD2 (6 bases). The CDR3 loop spans 16 amino acids. In germline, CDR1 is MNHNS, CDR2 SASEGT. Trimming cost V 8 bases and J 5 bases, with 21 bases left between them. CDR3 sequence (DNA): TGTGCCAGCGGTGGAAGCGGGTATCGGATGACCGGGGAGCTGTTTTTT. It is translated as CASGGSGYRMTGELFF.

This chain uses TRBV18 with TRBJ1-1, with 7 positions matching TRBD1. The J segment lost 0 bases and the V segment lost 5 bases, leaving 12 bases of the junction unmatched. Germline-derived CDR1 and CDR2 are KGHSH and LQKENI. The CDR3 contains 17 residues. DNA for the CDR3: TGTGCCAGCTCATTTGGACAGGCCGGTACCATGAACACTGAAGCTTTCTTT. Translation: CASSFGQAGTMNTEAFF.

Regarding this clone: Mismatch with germline at one junction end may stem from a read error. This chain connects TRBV25-1 to TRBJ2-1; no clear D. The CDR3 loop spans 14 amino acids. Germline V CDR1 and CDR2: MGHDK, SYGVNS. CDR3 nucleotide sequence: TGTGCCAGCAGTGAAGATAGTTTGGGTATGGCCCAGATCTTC. The encoded protein is CASSEDSLGMAQIF.

This chain uses TRBV7-3 with TRBJ2-5; D is ambiguous. Germline CDR1 SGHTA, CDR2 FQGTGA. The CDR3 totals 12 residues. V was trimmed by 6 bases and J by 5 bases, leaving 10 bases between them. CDR3 nucleotides: TGTGCCAGCAGTTTCGACGGCGAGACCCAGTACTTC. It yields the protein CASSFDGETQYF.

The V gene is TRBV25-1, the J gene TRBJ1-3; D is perhaps TRBD1 (6 bases). Germline-derived CDR1 and CDR2 are MGHDK and SYGVNS. Trimming took off 6 bases at V and 4 bases at J, with 10 bases between the two ends. The CDR3 has 13 amino acids. The CDR3 loop reads CASRQGVGNTIYF. CDR3 coding DNA: TGTGCCAGCAGACAGGGTGTGGGAAACACCATATATTTT.

The genes are TRBV6-4 and TRBJ2-2; D not resolved. CDR1 MRHNA and CDR2 SNTAGT come from the germline V gene. The length of the CDR3 is 16 residues. V lost 6 bases and J lost 4, with 18 bases in between. CDR3 loop: CASSVTLTPLTGELFF. CDR3 sequence (DNA): TGTGCCAGCAGCGTTACATTGACACCGCTCACCGGGGAGCTGTTTTTT.

The chain employs TRBV4-1 and TRBJ1-1, with D uncertain. Trimming pared 1 base from V and 0 bases from J, leaving 9 bases between. Germline CDR1 is MGHRA and CDR2 is YSYEKL. The CDR3 loop spans 15 amino acids. The CDR3 loop reads CASSQGWQLNTEAFF. The CDR3, as DNA: TGCGCCAGCAGCCAAGGTTGGCAGTTGAACACTGAAGCTTTCTTT.

This clone was detected a few times. This chain uses TRBV7-2 with TRBJ2-2, with D perhaps given as TRBD1 or TRBD2 (6 bases each). Germline V lookup: CDR1 SGHTA, CDR2 FQGNSA. Deletions cut 5 bases from V and 6 bases from J, with 19 bases between. The CDR3 extends over 16 amino acids. CDR3 loop: CASSGRDIKVSGELFF. In DNA form, the CDR3 reads TGTGCCAGCAGCGGGCGGGACATTAAAGTTTCCGGGGAGCTGTTTTTT.

A remark on this clone: This specimen includes other DNA sequences encoding the same CDR3. The gene calls are TRBV11-2 and TRBJ2-6; D is unresolved. V shed 5 bases and J shed 4 bases, with 12 bases lying between them. The CDR3 is 15 amino acids. Germline V gene data show CDR1 as SGHAT and CDR2 as FQNNGV. The CDR3 DNA is TGTGCCAGCAGCCAAACCGGGTGGGGGGCCAACGTCCTGACTTTC. Protein sequence: CASSQTGWGANVLTF. Together with reference TRBV11-2 and TRBJ2-6, the CDR3 gives the full variable domain: EAGVAQSPRYKIIEKRQSVAFWCNPISGHATLYWYQQILGQGPKLLIQFQNNGVVDDSQLPKDRFSAERLKGVDSTLKIQPAKLEDSAVYLCASSQTGWGANVLTFGAGSRLTVL.

This clone was observed a single time. This chain links TRBV27 with TRBJ1-1, with a tentative D call TRBD1 (6 bases). Germline loops: CDR1 MNHEY, CDR2 SMNVEV (reference sequence). Trimming pared 5 bases from V and 4 bases from J, leaving 11 bases between. The CDR3 sequence is 13 residues long. In DNA form, the CDR3 reads TGTGCCAGCAGTCCCCAGGGGACCACTGAAGCTTTCTTT. Its protein is CASSPQGTTEAFF.

The CDR3 bases are TGTGCCAGCAGCATAGGGGAAAACACTGAAGCTTTCTTT. Its translation: CASSIGENTEAFF. The chain carries TRBV7-2 and TRBJ1-1; D is possibly TRBD1 (5 bases). Trimming stripped 5 bases from V and 2 bases from J, with 9 bases between. Germline V gene sequence: CDR1 SGHTA, CDR2 FQGNSA. This CDR3 region has 13 residues.

The gene calls are TRBV5-6 and TRBJ1-2; unclear D gene. CDR1 SGHDT and CDR2 YYEEEE come from the germline V gene. This CDR3 contains 13 residues. Trimming stripped 4 bases from V and 4 bases from J, with 11 bases between. The CDR3 DNA reads as TGTGCCAGCAGCCGACCTAGAGCCTATGGCTACACCTTC. Its protein product is CASSRPRAYGYTF.